These T cell receptor beta chains were read from a single sample in a study of blood T cell repertoires in COVID-19. Produced via immunoSEQ multiplex PCR; TCRdb's table is partial and in-frame only. The data contain about 190,000 clones, 75% to 90% of them seen just once; the ten biggest clones take up roughly 6.4%. The sample was peripheral blood. The receptors come from a man in his 60s with acute or convalescent COVID-19. CDR3s include the opening cysteine and the closing phenylalanine or tryptophan. Size is stated for part of the rows, as once, few or many counts, or as a class when the clone is expanded.

NA TRBV6-5 CASRDTSGGTNEQYF
few TRBV7-3 CASSLIRAGGPDEQFF
few TRBV18 CASSPLTGQETQYF
NA TRBV11-2 CASSPGQGASSSGNTIYF
NA TRBV6-2/TRBV6-3 CASSTPDRGLRAFF
NA TRBV5-1 CASRGTSGANVLTF
few TRBV10-3 CAIRAGTVESYTF
NA TRBV12-3/TRBV12-4 CASSPTGNYGYTF
NA TRBV5-6 CATQGRDSYEQYF
NA TRBV5-4 CASSLDGLRIKYEQYF
NA TRBV3-1/TRBV3-2 CASSQVRSGGEQYF
NA TRBV10-3 CAISDASNEQFF
NA TRBV15 CATSRTGGFSVEGYTF
NA TRBV19 CASSWAGNDEQYF
few TRBV28 CASSFLTNDNEQFF
NA TRBV4-2 CASSHVELAGGPDTQYF
NA TRBV12-3/TRBV12-4 CASSSTGYNEQFF
NA TRBV5-4 CASSPPAHSGGVVTQYF
NA TRBV30 CAWSGTSGRFYINEQFF
medium-sized TRBV7-6 CASSPLRGDSGANVLTF
NA TRBV6-5 CASSYGPTGYEQYF
NA TRBV5-1 CASSRAGENTGELFF
NA TRBV7-9 CASSLVTGGPSPHFF
NA TRBV4-2 CASSPGRTSGGSLGSTDTQYF
NA TRBV6-2/TRBV6-3 CASSRGITGELFF
once TRBV24-1 CATSDLPHRLQGAGTYEQYF
once TRBV4-3 CASSLSGGGLDTQYF
NA TRBV5-1 CASSGGTRSNTGELFF
NA TRBV7-2 CASSQQNTIYF
NA TRBV11-3 CASSRTGGQTSEQFF
NA TRBV10-3 CAMGREQYF
once TRBV19 CASSEREWSGHEQYF
NA TRBV24-1 CATSEGTSGRGEQFF
NA TRBV4-3 CASSQGGQGSSGNTIYF
NA TRBV10-1 CASSENAGQGDNEQFF
NA TRBV24-1 CATSVPAGGKYEQFF
NA TRBV19 CASRRGAGQPQHF
NA TRBV14 CASSTTWGQELQETQYF
NA TRBV6-5 CASSSAGTGGSGYTF
once TRBV10-3 CAISVSGTSGGEQFF
NA TRBV24-1 CATSDFSPGQGYNEQFF
NA TRBV16 CASSIGPGGYQPQHF
NA TRBV24-1 CATSDRQNNQPQHF
few TRBV29-1 CSVGAGDSYEQYF
NA TRBV6-6 CASSNQGSGNTIYF
NA TRBV20-1 CSASRSLWAFGKEEQFF
NA TRBV7-8 CASSLYIISSGGRETQYF
NA TRBV24-1 CATSDSRQTRNYGYTF
NA TRBV10-3 CAISAGTGYDQPQHF
NA TRBV6-5 CASILDRGLGQPQHF